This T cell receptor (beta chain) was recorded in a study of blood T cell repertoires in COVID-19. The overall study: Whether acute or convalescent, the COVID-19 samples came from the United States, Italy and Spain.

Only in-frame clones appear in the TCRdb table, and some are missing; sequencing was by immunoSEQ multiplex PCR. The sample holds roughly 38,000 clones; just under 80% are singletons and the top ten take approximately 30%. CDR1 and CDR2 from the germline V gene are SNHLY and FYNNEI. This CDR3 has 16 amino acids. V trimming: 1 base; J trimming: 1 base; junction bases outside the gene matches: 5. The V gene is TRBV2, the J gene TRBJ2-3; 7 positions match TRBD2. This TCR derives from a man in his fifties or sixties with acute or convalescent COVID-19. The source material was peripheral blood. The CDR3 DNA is TGTGCCAGCAGTGAAGGCGGGAGCCAGCGCACAGATACGCAGTATTTT. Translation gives CASSEGGSQRTDTQYF.